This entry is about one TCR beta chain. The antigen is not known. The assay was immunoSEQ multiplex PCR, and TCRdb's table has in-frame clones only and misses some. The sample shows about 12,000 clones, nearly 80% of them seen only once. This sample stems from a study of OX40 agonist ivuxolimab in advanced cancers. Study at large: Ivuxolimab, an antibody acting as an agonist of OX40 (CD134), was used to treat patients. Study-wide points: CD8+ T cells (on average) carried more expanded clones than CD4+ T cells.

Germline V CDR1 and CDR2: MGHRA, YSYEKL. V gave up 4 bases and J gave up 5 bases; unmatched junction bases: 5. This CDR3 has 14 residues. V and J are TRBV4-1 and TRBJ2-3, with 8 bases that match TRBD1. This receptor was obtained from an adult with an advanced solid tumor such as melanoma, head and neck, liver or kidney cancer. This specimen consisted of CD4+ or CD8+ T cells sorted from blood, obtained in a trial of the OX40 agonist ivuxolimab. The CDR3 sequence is CASSLGQGLDTQYF. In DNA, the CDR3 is TGCGCCAGCAGCCTCGGACAGGGATTAGATACGCAGTATTTT.